This TCR beta chain was sequenced during a study of T cells expressing NK-cell markers. Findings and limits, study-wide: Nothing established the HCMV specificity of expanded NKG2C+ T cell clones.

Note on this clonotype: The antigen remains undetermined.

From germline, CDR1 is DFQATT and CDR2 SNEGSKA (reference sequence). The CDR3 contains 14 residues. TCRdb reanalyzed the 5' RACE reads and collapses them to one entry per CDR3 protein, without DNA. Recorded for this sample: about 370,000 distinct CDR3 sequences. Specimen: blood T cells: a sorted CD56 or NKG2C T cell subset, CD4+ or CD8+ T cells, or bulk PBMC T cells (not recorded which). This clonotype was obtained from a woman aged 45-60 years in good health. V and J are TRBV20-1 and TRBJ2-7; TCRdb's D call of TRBD2 is untestable without DNA. CDR3 sequence reads: CSARSRRGADEQYF.